This TCR beta chain was retrieved from a study of graft-versus-host responses after intestinal transplantation. Sequencing was performed with immunoSEQ multiplex PCR; in TCRdb, only in-frame clones are kept and a portion is missing. The sample includes 15,000 to 20,000 clones, 83% seen only once; the top ten take 3% to 4%. V was pared by 3 bases and J by 3 bases, with 6 bases of the junction left unmatched. The CDR3 extends over 15 amino acids. Germline assignment: CDR1 SGDLS and CDR2 YYNGEE. Both intraepithelial and lamina propria lymphocytes were released by processing graft tissue. Source: ileum tissue, taken about 600 days after intestinal transplantation. This TCR derives from a human patient who received an intestinal transplant, so some T cells may come from the graft donor. The V call is TRBV9, the J call TRBJ1-1, with TRBD1 matching over 9 bases. This CDR3 is CASSAGQGQDTEAFF. In DNA, the CDR3 is TGTGCCAGCAGCGCCGGACAGGGGCAGGACACTGAAGCTTTCTTT.